The rows below give T cell receptor beta chains drawn from one sample of a study of blood T cell repertoires in COVID-19. Data came from immunoSEQ multiplex PCR; TCRdb stores just in-frame clones and leaves some out. Here the sample spans nearly 200,000 clones, approximately 83% being singletons. Sequenced input: PBMCs or T cells enriched from blood (not recorded which). The receptors were sampled from a middle-aged man who had recovered from COVID-19. The CDR3 runs from the conserved cysteine through the conserved F or W. The D gene is left open where the match is weak. Size is omitted from some rows. Given values are once, few, many or a class for expanded clones.

D gene,V gene,clone size,J gene,CDR3 protein,CDR3 DNA
TRBD1,TRBV5-1,few,TRBJ2-2,CASSLTRQGQTGELFF,TGCGCCAGCAGCTTGACTCGACAGGGACAGACCGGGGAGCTGTTTTTT
-,TRBV6-5,-,TRBJ1-2,CASSSSAYGYTF,TGTGCCAGCAGTTCCTCAGCCTATGGCTACACCTTC
-,TRBV27,-,TRBJ2-5,CASSFRGQETQYF,TGTGCCAGCAGTTTCAGAGGACAAGAGACCCAGTACTTC
TRBD1,TRBV7-8,-,TRBJ1-5,CASSLDRGNQPQHF,TGTGCCAGCAGCTTGGACAGGGGTAATCAGCCCCAGCATTTT
TRBD1,TRBV3-1/TRBV3-2,-,TRBJ1-2,CASRAGTGEVYTF,TGTGCCAGCAGGGCCGGGACAGGGGAAGTCTACACCTTC
-,TRBV6-2/TRBV6-3,-,TRBJ2-1,CASSYYRDVEQFF,TGTGCCAGCAGTTATTACCGGGATGTTGAGCAGTTCTTC
TRBD1,TRBV2,once,TRBJ1-5,CASSEAGQGQPQHF,TGTGCCAGCAGTGAAGCCGGACAGGGGCAGCCCCAGCATTTT
-,TRBV25-1,few,TRBJ1-2,CASSFGTSSGYTF,TGTGCCAGCAGTTTCGGGACTTCGTCAGGCTACACCTTC
-,TRBV5-4,-,TRBJ1-1,CASSLAGGGQIEAFF,TGTGCCAGCAGCTTGGCAGGCGGGGGCCAGATAGAAGCTTTCTTT
TRBD1,TRBV19,-,TRBJ1-3,CASTPGGTGNTIYF,TGTGCCAGCACCCCAGGGGGCACTGGAAACACCATATATTTT
TRBD1,TRBV6-5,-,TRBJ1-2,CASTHRDSYGYTF,TGTGCCAGCACCCATCGGGACAGTTATGGCTACACCTTC
-,TRBV11-2,-,TRBJ1-1,CASTPNRPGTEAFF,TGTGCCAGCACGCCCAATAGGCCGGGAACTGAAGCTTTCTTT
-,TRBV19,-,TRBJ1-5,CASSRDSNQPQHF,TGTGCCAGTAGTCGGGATAGCAATCAGCCCCAGCATTTT
-,TRBV5-1,once,TRBJ1-3,CASSLDIRNTIYF,TGCGCCAGCAGCTTGGATATTAGAAACACCATATATTTT
-,TRBV28,-,TRBJ1-1,CASSSRNLQAFF,TGTGCCAGCAGTTCGAGAAATCTACAAGCTTTCTTT
-,TRBV5-1,-,TRBJ1-4,CASDRPTRNNEKLFF,TGCGCCAGCGACCGACCGACACGTAATAATGAAAAACTGTTTTTT
TRBD1,TRBV2,-,TRBJ2-1,CASSDRDRRGNEQFF,TGTGCCAGCAGTGACCGGGACAGGCGTGGCAATGAGCAGTTCTTC
TRBD1,TRBV20-1,-,TRBJ2-7,CSARDGTGQNF,TGCAGTGCTAGAGATGGGACAGGGCAGAACTTC
-,TRBV7-9,-,TRBJ1-6,CASSPGVGQNSPLHF,TGTGCCAGCAGCCCAGGGGTGGGTCAGAATTCACCCCTCCACTTT
TRBD1,TRBV7-9,-,TRBJ2-2,CASRRQGDTGELFF,TGTGCCAGCAGACGACAGGGTGACACCGGGGAGCTGTTTTTT
-,TRBV6-1,-,TRBJ1-4,CASSEMAGVASSYEKLFF,TGTGCCAGCAGTGAGATGGCAGGGGTGGCCAGTAGTTATGAAAAACTGTTTTTT
TRBD1,TRBV3-1/TRBV3-2,-,TRBJ1-2,CASSLEPGQGTAGGYTF,TGTGCCAGCAGTCTGGAGCCGGGACAGGGTACCGCTGGGGGCTACACCTTC
TRBD1,TRBV5-4,-,TRBJ1-2,CASSLAGTGTNGYTF,TGTGCCAGCAGCTTGGCCGGGACAGGGACGAATGGCTACACCTTC
-,TRBV29-1,-,TRBJ1-2,CSVVTYHGYTF,TGCAGCGTTGTCACCTACCATGGCTACACCTTC
-,TRBV5-6,few,TRBJ1-2,CASSLMRLQDYTF,TGTGCCAGCAGCTTGATGAGGCTACAGGACTACACCTTC
TRBD1,TRBV2,-,TRBJ1-2,CASRMGQGGGYTF,TGTGCCAGCAGAATGGGACAGGGAGGGGGCTACACCTTC
TRBD2,TRBV4-2,-,TRBJ2-1,CASSPRGASGGTNSYNEQFF,TGTGCCAGCAGTCCCCGGGGGGCTAGCGGGGGAACCAACTCCTACAATGAGCAGTTCTTC
TRBD1,TRBV18,-,TRBJ1-1,CASSSLQGARTEAFF,TGTGCCAGCTCGTCCCTCCAGGGGGCGAGGACTGAAGCTTTCTTT
-,TRBV5-6,-,TRBJ1-4,CASTRGDGTEKLFF,TGTGCCAGCACCCGGGGGGATGGAACTGAAAAACTGTTTTTT